The 9 T cell receptor beta chains presented below share a single source sample, sequenced in a study of blood T cell repertoires in COVID-19. Only in-frame clones appear in the TCRdb table, and some are missing; sequencing was by immunoSEQ multiplex PCR. The table lists roughly 190,000 clones, 76% of them singletons. The sample was peripheral blood. These receptors were collected from a woman aged 45-59 years with active or convalescent COVID-19.

The chain combines TRBV5-4 with TRBJ2-2; 9 nucleotides line up with TRBD2. The CDR3 is 17 residues long. Germline V lookup: CDR1 SGHNT, CDR2 YYREEE (reference sequence). With 4 bases clipped from V and 6 bases from J, the junction kept 13 bases outside the gene matches. CDR3 bases: TGTGCCAGCAGCAGCGGGCGGGCACGCGGGGGGGCCGGGGAGCTGTTTTTT. Translation: CASSSGRARGGAGELFF.

This clone was recorded a few times. This rearrangement joins TRBV5-1 to TRBJ2-5, with 9 bases matching TRBD2. After removal of 0 bases from V and 2 bases from J, the junction contained 8 bases not matched to a gene. Germline-derived CDR1 and CDR2 are SGHRS and YFSETQ. The CDR3 contains 17 residues. CDR3 coding DNA: TGCGCCAGCAGCTTGGGAGGAAGCGGGAGGAAACAAGAGACCCAGTACTTC. This codes for CASSLGGSGRKQETQYF. The variable domain in full, with the rest retrieved from reference TRBV5-1 and TRBJ2-5, is KAGVTQTPRYLIKTRGQQVTLSCSPISGHRSVSWYQQTPGQGLQFLFEYFSETQRNKGNFPGRFSGRQFSNSRSEMNVSTLELGDSALYLCASSLGGSGRKQETQYFGPGTRLLVL.

The genes are TRBV2 and TRBJ1-6; possibly TRBD1 for D (5 bases). The CDR3 totals 13 residues. V was cut by 6 bases and J by 5 bases, with 8 bases left in between. Germline V CDR1 and CDR2: SNHLY, FYNNEI. CDR3 sequence (DNA): TGTGCCAGCAGACAGGCCAATAATTCACCCCTCCACTTT. It encodes CASRQANNSPLHF.

The V gene is TRBV7-9, the J gene TRBJ1-2; 10 nucleotides match TRBD1. V lost 4 bases and J lost 8; bases outside the gene matches: 4. In germline, CDR1 is SEHNR, CDR2 FQNEAQ (reference sequence). The CDR3 totals 13 residues. The CDR3 coding sequence is TGTGCCAGCAGCTCGACAGGGGGCTGGGGCTACACCTTC. It yields the protein CASSSTGGWGYTF.

DNA for the CDR3: TGCGCCAGCAGCTTGGGTGTACAAACTAATGAAAAACTGTTTTTT. Amino acids: CASSLGVQTNEKLFF. The chain uses TRBV5-1 and TRBJ1-4; no definite D call. CDR3 size: 15 residues. Deletions cut 0 bases from V and 1 base from J, with 7 bases between. Germline V gene sequence: CDR1 SGHRS, CDR2 YFSETQ.

This clone came up many times. The chain links TRBV7-9 to TRBJ1-2; 7 nucleotides line up with TRBD1. CDR1 and CDR2 from the germline V gene are SEHNR and FQNEAQ (reference sequence). V gave up 1 base and J gave up 3 bases; unmatched junction bases: 5. The CDR3 spans 15 residues. CDR3 sequence reads: CASSLGGQAYYGYTF. The CDR3 DNA follows: TGTGCCAGCAGCTTAGGTGGACAGGCTTACTATGGCTACACCTTC.

The V call is TRBV7-2, the J call TRBJ2-7, with no clear D. V was shortened by 2 bases and J by 2 bases, with 4 bases between the two germline ends. CDR1 is SGHTA and CDR2 is FQGNSA in the germline V gene. This CDR3 has 12 residues. This chain's CDR3 is CASSLSAYEQYF. The CDR3 DNA is TGTGCCAGCAGCTTATCCGCCTACGAGCAGTACTTC. Variable domain in full (rest from reference TRBV7-2 and TRBJ2-7): GAGVSQSPSNKVTEKGKDVELRCDPISGHTALYWYRQSLGQGLEFLIYFQGNSAPDKSGLPSDRFSAERTGGSVSTLTIQRTQQEDSAVYLCASSLSAYEQYFGPGTRLTVT.

This sequence joins TRBV5-4 and TRBJ2-7, with TRBD1 matching 8 bases. Germline CDR1 SGHNT, CDR2 YYREEE (reference sequence). There are 15 residues in the CDR3. Trimming cost V 4 bases and J 2 bases; bases outside gene matches: 8. CDR3 sequence: CASSRTGPFPYEQYF. Here the CDR3 DNA reads TGTGCCAGCAGCCGGACAGGGCCCTTCCCCTACGAGCAGTACTTC.

This clone was found a few times. This chain connects TRBV6-6 to TRBJ2-2; TRBD1 agrees at 11 bases. This CDR3 is built from 13 residues. Germline V lookup: CDR1 MNHNY, CDR2 SVGAGI (reference sequence). The trim removed 10 bases at V and 6 bases at J, leaving 4 bases unmatched. The CDR3 protein is CATAGQGAGELFF. The CDR3 nucleotides are TGTGCCACTGCGGGACAGGGGGCCGGGGAGCTGTTTTTT.